This TCR beta chain was captured in a study of blood T cell repertoires in COVID-19 (dated by TCRdb to about 2020). For the wider study: Samples from collaborators originated in the United States, Italy and Spain and spanned both the acute and convalescent phases of COVID-19. The prospective study material was composed of cDNA or gDNA derived from T cells, B-cell-depleted T cells, or PBMCs. Subjects who had been exposed to COVID-19, were actively infected with it, or had recovered from it provided the deeply sampled blood TCRbeta repertoires that made up the dataset. The repertoires were made available in a free public database intended to serve as a resource for research on the immune response to SARS-CoV-2. The samples were drawn from the first 160 participants of the ongoing ImmuneRACE study and from some 1,300 subjects provided by 6 global collaborators. Nearly every sample came with metadata listing a de-identified subject ID, COVID-19 status, age in years and sex. Where HLA class I and class II types were available, the types were taken from metadata supplied by the sample provider, not from assay-based typing. Overall study outcomes, separate from this receptor: How much clinical and demographic metadata was included differed by source and by participant, and the metadata was provided uncurated.

Of note for this clone: The target of this receptor is not known. Base qualities are not recorded, but no much larger clone differs from it by a single base.

The CDR3 has 14 amino acids, counting the end cysteine and phenylalanine. This entry keeps only the CDR3 DNA: 42 bases, framed from base 1. The CDR1 and CDR2 encoded by the germline V gene are MNHEY and SVGEGT. Trimming takes 2 bases from V and 5 bases from J, and the germline ends sit 9 bases apart. Each collaborating institution followed its own protocols to collect whole blood in K2EDTA tubes. For TCRbeta analysis, collaborator samples were shipped as frozen whole blood, as isolated PBMCs, or as DNA extracted from either sample type. TCRbeta CDR3 regions were amplified from genomic DNA by means of the immunoSEQ Assay, a bias-controlled multiplex PCR. For the original study's pipeline: The number of nucleated cells in each sample was estimated by amplification of reference gene primers within the assay. To quantify the absolute abundance of each unique TCRbeta CDR3 rearrangement, sequence reads were collapsed and filtered. For each sample, productive Simpson clonality was calculated as the square root of Simpson's diversity index across productive rearrangements. TCRdb holds this immuneACCESS table with in-frame rearrangements only. Some clones are missing; in checked studies, unresolved V genes explain under half, and the rest has no known cause. The DNA gave D and trimming, while V, J and clone size come from that table. This sample comprises some 19,000 clones, 82% of them detected only once. The ten top clones hold 6.1% of the sample.

The clonotype was recovered from a human donor in a cohort sampled during active COVID-19. This chain is built from TRBV6-2 or TRBV6-3 and TRBJ2-2; the D segment cannot be called with confidence. The specimen sequenced was peripheral blood. The CDR3 region reads CASSYLSSTGELFF. The bases are TGTGCCAGCAGTTACCTGAGTAGTACCGGGGAGCTGTTTTTT.